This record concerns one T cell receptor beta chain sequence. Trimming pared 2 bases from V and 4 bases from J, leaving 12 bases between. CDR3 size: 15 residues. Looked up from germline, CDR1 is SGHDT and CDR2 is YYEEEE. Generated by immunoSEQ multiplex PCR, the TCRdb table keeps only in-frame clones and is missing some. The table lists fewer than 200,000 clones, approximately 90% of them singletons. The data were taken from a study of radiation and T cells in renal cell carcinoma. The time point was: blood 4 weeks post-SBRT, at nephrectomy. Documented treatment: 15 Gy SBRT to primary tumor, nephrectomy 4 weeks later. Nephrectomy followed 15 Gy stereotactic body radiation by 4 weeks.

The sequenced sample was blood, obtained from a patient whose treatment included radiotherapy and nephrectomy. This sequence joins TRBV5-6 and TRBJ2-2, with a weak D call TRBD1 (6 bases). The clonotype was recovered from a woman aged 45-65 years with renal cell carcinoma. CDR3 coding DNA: TGTGCCAGCAGCTTAAGACAGGCGGGCACCGGGGAGCTGTTTTTT. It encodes CASSLRQAGTGELFF.